A selection of T cell receptor beta chains follows, all from one sample in a study of response to subunit inactivated influenza vaccine. TCRdb processed the RT-PCR reads anew with MiXCR; each CDR3 protein has one entry. The sample shows approximately 500,000 distinct CDR3 sequences, 10% to 15% of them seen only once. Here the sequenced sample was PBMCs from blood, taken 45 days after vaccination. These receptors were collected from a man in his fifties or sixties who received an inactivated influenza vaccine. Both conserved end residues are part of each CDR3. Fields, in order: J gene, V gene, CDR3 protein.

TRBJ2-3,TRBV7-8,CASSLKGGGRGTDTQYF
TRBJ2-7,TRBV27,CASSLSEGHKQYF
TRBJ2-7,TRBV15,CATSRQRDIPYEQYF
TRBJ2-2,TRBV6-5,CASSSNRGTGELFF
TRBJ1-2,TRBV5-1,CASSWDRGFGYTF
TRBJ2-6,TRBV29-1,CSVVLLGANVLTF
TRBJ2-7,TRBV5-1,CASSLDVEKSGSYEQYF
TRBJ1-1,TRBV10-3,CAVQGQEGTEAFF
TRBJ1-5,TRBV6-6,CASSRQTGSNQPQHF
TRBJ2-1,TRBV5-1,CASSIDSGGANEQFF
TRBJ2-1,TRBV20-1,CSASLAADQFF
TRBJ1-2,TRBV7-2,CASSIPGQLGGYTF
TRBJ2-3,TRBV12-3/TRBV12-4,CASRKFLLAGRTDTQYF
TRBJ2-7,TRBV21-1,CARGKNRENHEQYF
TRBJ1-4,TRBV4-3,CASSQGGTGRNEKLFF
TRBJ2-1,TRBV5-5,CASTHSGGEYNEQFF
TRBJ2-2,TRBV6-2/TRBV6-3,CASNRGSTGELFF
TRBJ2-5,TRBV5-1,CASSLEGLVGEETQYF
TRBJ2-1,TRBV11-1,CASSSTGGGYNEQFF
TRBJ2-5,TRBV12-3/TRBV12-4,CASSFRWTDQETQYF
TRBJ2-4,TRBV4-2,CASSQDYAGTRNIQYF
TRBJ2-5,TRBV7-2,CASSLIPDWQETQYF
TRBJ2-1,TRBV25-1,CASSEHTSVNEQFF
TRBJ2-3,TRBV4-3,CASSPYIMYF
TRBJ2-1,TRBV10-3,CAIRDSPLDEQFF
TRBJ1-6,TRBV12-3/TRBV12-4,CASSFRHPGNSPLHF
TRBJ1-2,TRBV27,CASSAGTGERSGYTF
TRBJ2-5,TRBV12-3/TRBV12-4,CASSFGGTVQETQYF
TRBJ1-2,TRBV12-3/TRBV12-4,CASSSGSYGYTF
TRBJ2-1,TRBV20-1,CSARTGGPYNEQFF
TRBJ2-3,TRBV20-1,CSATVAVGGSDTQYF
TRBJ2-7,TRBV28,CASSLYPWTSGTYEQYF
TRBJ2-1,TRBV5-1,CASSFFGTDNEQFF
TRBJ2-7,TRBV28,CASRGGGAYEQYF
TRBJ2-1,TRBV7-6,CASSLGPGTEQFF
TRBJ2-7,TRBV27,CASSLRSGTTFSYEQYF
TRBJ2-5,TRBV7-2,CASSERTGETQYF
TRBJ2-7,TRBV6-2/TRBV6-3,CASSYSDTLSYEQYF
TRBJ2-2,TRBV6-2/TRBV6-3,CASKNLRGTGELFF
TRBJ2-3,TRBV4-3,CASSQFLADTQYF
TRBJ1-2,TRBV7-2,CASSPGQGLGYTF